These 30 T cell receptor beta chains originate from one sample sequenced in a study of identical twins. TCRdb re-called the 5' RACE reads with MiXCR, one entry per CDR3 protein. The sample shows roughly 290,000 distinct CDR3 sequences, less than 9.5% of them seen only once. These data were likewise used in another study, on yellow fever vaccine responses in identical twins.

Sequenced sample: CD8+ T cells sorted from blood. These receptors were taken from a young woman in good health.

This clonotype was found a few times. The chain links TRBV6-5 to TRBJ2-7, with 8 bases lining up with TRBD1. Germline assignment: CDR1 MNHEY and CDR2 SVGAGI. V dropped 0 bases and J dropped 0; count of bases not matched to a gene: 7. The CDR3 loop spans 17 amino acids. CDR3 amino acids: CASSYSLGDRTSYEQYF. CDR3 nucleotides: TGTGCCAGCAGTTACTCGTTGGGGGACAGGACCTCCTACGAGCAGTACTTC.

V usage is TRBV14 and J usage is TRBJ1-2, with D hard to call. V lost 1 base and J 3 bases, leaving 18 bases between the germline ends. This CDR3 has 17 amino acids. CDR1 is SGHDN and CDR2 is FVKESK in the germline V gene. CDR3 protein: CASSQAQMDGVYYGYTF. The DNA for the CDR3 is TGTGCCAGCAGCCAAGCCCAAATGGACGGCGTTTACTATGGCTACACCTTC. Looking up the rest from reference TRBV14 and TRBJ1-2 gives the full variable domain: EAGVTQFPSHSVIEKGQTVTLRCDPISGHDNLYWYRRVMGKEIKFLLHFVKESKQDESGMPNNRFLAERTGGTYSTLKVQPAELEDSGVYFCASSQAQMDGVYYGYTFGSGTRLTVV.

This clonotype was recorded a few times. V and J are TRBV7-9 and TRBJ2-5; TRBD2 matches 7 bases. The CDR3 is 14 amino acids. Trimming at V came to 8 bases and at J to 1 base, leaving 7 bases not matched to a gene. Germline assignment: CDR1 SEHNR and CDR2 FQNEAQ (reference sequence). The CDR3 DNA is TGTGCCAGCGGACCGGGACTACCCCAAGAGACCCAGTACTTC. Translating it yields CASGPGLPQETQYF.

This clonotype was observed at least ten times. The chain uses TRBV12-3 or TRBV12-4 and TRBJ2-7; D perhaps matches TRBD1 (6 bases). This CDR3 is 13 amino acids long. The V gene lost 5 bases and the J gene lost 7 bases, with 15 bases spanning the gap. The DNA for the CDR3 is TGTGCCAGCAGTCCATCGACAACAGGGGAGCAGTACTTC. Amino acid sequence: CASSPSTTGEQYF.

The CDR3 protein is CASSLVEQGAYNEQFF. The DNA of the CDR3 is TGTGCCAGCAGCTTAGTGGAACAGGGGGCCTACAATGAGCAGTTCTTC. The chain employs TRBV7-9 and TRBJ2-1; TRBD1 agrees at 8 bases. The trim removed 1 base at V and 2 bases at J, leaving 4 bases unmatched. Germline V gene sequence: CDR1 SEHNR, CDR2 FQNEAQ (reference sequence). The CDR3 extends over 16 amino acids.

V and J are TRBV12-3 or TRBV12-4 and TRBJ2-7, with D uncertain. CDR3 length: 14 residues. The V and J ends lost 5 bases and 1 base respectively, with 12 bases between them. CDR3 amino acids: CASSPYRTSYEQYF. The CDR3 nucleotides are TGTGCCAGCAGTCCCTACAGAACATCCTACGAGCAGTACTTC.

This clonotype was counted ten times or more. The chain is built from TRBV9 and TRBJ2-1; 11 bases match TRBD2. The CDR3 spans 15 residues. The germline gives CDR1 SGDLS, CDR2 YYNGEE. J lost 2 bases, V lost 4 bases, and 2 bases had no gene match. The CDR3 is CASSPSGGTYNEQFF. The CDR3 DNA reads TGTGCCAGCAGCCCTAGCGGGGGGACCTACAATGAGCAGTTCTTC.

In DNA, the CDR3 is TGTGCCATCAGTGAGCCCAATCGGGCAGAGGATGCTTTCTTT. This encodes CAISEPNRAEDAFF. The V call is TRBV10-3, the J call TRBJ1-1; no firm D call. Germline V gives CDR1 ENHRY, CDR2 SYGVKD. Trimming pared 2 bases from V and 11 bases from J, leaving 18 bases between. The CDR3 loop spans 14 amino acids.

This clonotype was seen more than once but under ten times. This chain uses TRBV25-1 with TRBJ2-2; no clear D gene. Germline CDR1 MGHDK, CDR2 SYGVNS. This CDR3 is 14 amino acids long. Trimming removed 3 bases at V and 3 bases at J, with 8 bases between. CDR3 DNA sequence: TGTGCCAGCAGTGAGGGAATTTACACCGGGGAGCTGTTTTTT. It translates to CASSEGIYTGELFF.

This clonotype was detected ten times or more. The chain uses TRBV3-1 and TRBJ2-3; D is tentatively TRBD1 or TRBD2 (6 bases each). Trimming cost V 6 bases and J 2 bases, with 21 bases left between them. The CDR3 length is 17 residues. CDR1 and CDR2 (germline): LGHDT, YNNKEL (reference sequence). The CDR3 is CASSYGGGLPNTDTQYF. Written as DNA, the CDR3 is TGTGCCAGCAGTTACGGAGGGGGACTGCCGAACACAGATACGCAGTATTTT.

This clonotype was seen only once. V gene TRBV20-1 combines with J gene TRBJ2-1; 9 bases map to TRBD2. The CDR3 runs to 18 residues. The V and J ends lost 0 bases and 8 bases, in that order; junction bases with no gene match: 17. Per germline, CDR1 DFQATT and CDR2 SNEGSKA (reference sequence). CDR3 nucleotides: TGCAGTGCTAGAGATTTAAAGGCGGGAGGGCCGAGATTGGATGAGCAGTTCTTC. Translated: CSARDLKAGGPRLDEQFF.

This CDR3 is CAWSGGQGVDEQYF. CDR3 in DNA: TGTGCCTGGAGTGGAGGACAGGGGGTCGACGAGCAGTACTTC. The chain employs TRBV30 and TRBJ2-7; TRBD1 aligns across 10 bases. Unmatched junction bases numbered 5, after V lost 1 base and J lost 5 bases. The CDR3 is 14 amino acids. Germline assignment: CDR1 GTSNPN and CDR2 SVGIG (reference sequence).

This clonotype occurred a few times. J is TRBJ2-1 and V is TRBV9; 12 bases fit TRBD2. This CDR3 comprises 16 residues. V lost 3 bases to trimming and J lost 8 bases; unmatched junction nucleotides: 9. The germline gives CDR1 SGDLS, CDR2 YYNGEE. CDR3 amino acids: CASSGLAGGPSDEQFF. The DNA of the CDR3 is TGTGCCAGCAGCGGGCTAGCGGGAGGGCCTAGTGATGAGCAGTTCTTC.

This clonotype was seen repeatedly, ten times or more. The chain is built from TRBV27 and TRBJ2-1, with D hard to call. Looked up from germline, CDR1 is MNHEY and CDR2 is SMNVEV (reference sequence). V lost 6 bases, J lost 4 bases, and 16 bases lay in between. The CDR3 is 15 amino acids. The CDR3 sequence: CASSPREVEYNEQFF. Written as DNA, the CDR3 is TGTGCCAGCAGCCCCCGCGAGGTAGAATACAATGAGCAGTTCTTC.

At least ten counts were recorded for this clonotype. The rearrangement links TRBV7-2 to TRBJ2-2; D is unresolved. Germline V lookup: CDR1 SGHTA, CDR2 FQGNSA. The CDR3 consists of 13 residues. V lost 2 bases and J 6 bases, leaving 7 bases between the germline ends. CDR3 coding DNA: TGTGCCAGCAGCTTAACTTGGCCCGGGGAGCTGTTTTTT. Protein product: CASSLTWPGELFF.

This sequence joins TRBV11-2 and TRBJ2-5, with D maybe TRBD2 (6 bases). The CDR3 has 16 residues. Germline V gives CDR1 SGHAT, CDR2 FQNNGV. V shed 1 base and J shed 4 bases, with 16 bases lying between them. CDR3 residues: CASSLVNHGGRETQYF. As DNA, the CDR3 is TGTGCCAGCAGCTTAGTTAATCACGGGGGTCGAGAGACCCAGTACTTC.

This clonotype was detected many times. Relative to the germline gene, one junction end is altered; a read error may explain this. The chain has TRBV29-1 and TRBJ2-1; 12 nucleotides match TRBD2. The germline V gene encodes CDR1 SQVTM and CDR2 ANQGSEA. The CDR3 extends over 15 amino acids. CDR3 sequence (DNA): TGCAGCATACCGACTAGCGGGAGCTCCCACAATGAGCAGTTCTTC. It codes for CSIPTSGSSHNEQFF.

This clonotype was picked up one time. Being one base from a much bigger clone, this may be a read error. The CDR3 region is CATRNPSVPQEIQYF. DNA for the CDR3: TGTGCCACCCGGAACCCCAGTGTGCCTCAAGAGATCCAGTACTTC. The chain is built from TRBV15 and TRBJ2-5; D gene uncertain. Looked up from germline, CDR1 is LNHNV and CDR2 is YYDKDF (reference sequence). This CDR3 comprises 15 residues.

The sample holds a few counts of this clonotype. This chain links TRBV20-1 with TRBJ2-1; the match to TRBD2 covers 9 bases. The germline CDR1 and CDR2 sequences are DFQATT and SNEGSKA (reference sequence). This CDR3 contains 15 residues. V shed 0 bases, J shed 9 bases, and the junction held 9 bases outside the gene matches. The CDR3 spells CSARDGGRGGTEQFF. The CDR3 nucleotides are TGCAGTGCTAGAGATGGCGGGAGGGGGGGAACTGAGCAGTTCTTC.

The chain joins TRBV19 to TRBJ2-3; D gene uncertain. This CDR3 is 10 amino acids long. CDR1 is LNHDA and CDR2 is SQIVND in the germline V gene (reference sequence). V lost 11 bases, J lost 1 base, and 4 bases lay in between. This chain's CDR3 is CAGCTDTQYF. CDR3 coding DNA: TGTGCCGGGTGCACAGATACGCAGTATTTT. Looking up the rest from reference TRBV19 and TRBJ2-3 gives the full variable domain: DGGITQSPKYLFRKEGQNVTLSCEQNLNHDAMYWYRQDPGQGLRLIYYSQIVNDFQKGDIAEGYSVSREKKESFPLTVTSAQKNPTAFYLCAGCTDTQYFGPGTRLTVL.

This clonotype was detected ten times or more. The chain carries TRBV15 and TRBJ2-1; 8 nucleotides agree with TRBD2. The germline gives CDR1 LNHNV, CDR2 YYDKDF (reference sequence). V lost 1 base and J lost 7; bases outside the gene matches: 3. The CDR3 extends over 14 amino acids. The CDR3 loop is CATSRVPGGNEQFF. CDR3 nucleotide sequence: TGTGCCACCAGCAGAGTGCCGGGGGGGAATGAGCAGTTCTTC.

In its sample, this clonotype was seen many times. The chain recombines TRBV7-2 with TRBJ2-3, with TRBD2 identical over 7 bases. The CDR3 totals 16 residues. V lost 5 bases and J lost 4; bases outside the gene matches: 12. Germline V gene sequence: CDR1 SGHTA, CDR2 FQGNSA. This CDR3 reads CASSNPRLAPPDTQYF. CDR3 DNA sequence: TGTGCCAGCAGCAACCCACGACTAGCCCCCCCAGATACGCAGTATTTT.

The gene calls are TRBV25-1 and TRBJ1-5; D possibly corresponds to TRBD1 (5 bases). The germline V and J ends were trimmed by 4 bases and 9 bases, with 16 bases remaining between them. Looked up from germline, CDR1 is MGHDK and CDR2 is SYGVNS. The CDR3 covers 14 residues. CDR3 sequence (DNA): TGTGCCAGCAGTGGGGGGGAAGGGGTCTGGCCCCAGCATTTT. The encoded protein is CASSGGEGVWPQHF.

This clonotype has only a few counts. The chain carries TRBV3-1 and TRBJ2-7; 8 positions match TRBD2. V trimming: 0 bases; J trimming: 3 bases; junction bases outside the gene matches: 10. The CDR3 is made up of 17 amino acids. Germline assignment: CDR1 LGHDT and CDR2 YNNKEL (reference sequence). In DNA, the CDR3 is TGTGCCAGCAGCCAAGATCCGAGGCGGGAGGAAAACTACGAGCAGTACTTC. This translates into CASSQDPRREENYEQYF.

In its sample, this clonotype was seen many times. The chain recombines TRBV20-1 with TRBJ2-1; 9 bases align to TRBD1. The germline CDR1 and CDR2 sequences are DFQATT and SNEGSKA (reference sequence). V was clipped by 5 bases and J by 5 bases; unmatched bases: 10. This CDR3 contains 15 residues. The CDR3 loop reads CSAPMGTGLNNEQFF. In DNA form, the CDR3 reads TGCAGTGCTCCGATGGGGACAGGGCTAAACAATGAGCAGTTCTTC.

This clonotype was picked up many times. The chain employs TRBV6-1 and TRBJ2-3; TRBD2 matches at 7 bases. CDR1 and CDR2 from the germline V gene are MNHNS and SASEGT. V lost 4 bases, J lost 1 base, and 8 bases stayed unmatched. The CDR3 extends over 16 amino acids. The CDR3 DNA reads as TGTGCCAGCAGTGTTTTTGCGGGAGAGCGCACAGATACGCAGTATTTT. It encodes CASSVFAGERTDTQYF.

The chain uses TRBV4-2 and TRBJ2-1; TRBD2 agrees at 10 bases. Germline V gene lookup returns CDR1 LGHNA and CDR2 YNFKEQ. The length of the CDR3 is 14 residues. V shed 5 bases, J shed 3 bases, and the junction held 1 base outside the gene matches. CDR3 in DNA: TGTGCCAGCAGCAGCGGGGGGGACTACAATGAGCAGTTCTTC. Residues: CASSSGGDYNEQFF.

This clonotype appeared a few times. The rearrangement uses TRBV27 and TRBJ2-4; 8 nucleotides match TRBD2. CDR3 length: 14 residues. Germline trimming cut 8 bases from V and 6 bases from J; bases unmatched to any gene: 9. The germline CDR1 and CDR2 sequences are MNHEY and SMNVEV (reference sequence). The CDR3 protein is CASRGGRAGNIQYF. CDR3 DNA: TGTGCCAGCCGCGGGGGGAGGGCCGGAAACATTCAGTACTTC.

This clonotype was counted at least ten times. The gene calls are TRBV12-3 or TRBV12-4 and TRBJ2-3; D is possibly TRBD1 or TRBD2 (5 bases each). The CDR3 extends over 19 amino acids. The V gene lost 8 bases and the J gene lost 2 bases, with 29 bases spanning the gap. The CDR3 region has the DNA TGTGCCAGCCCAACGCCGGGACCCTCTATCGGGTGCGCCACAGATACGCAGTATTTT. Its protein product is CASPTPGPSIGCATDTQYF.

This clonotype has only a few counts. The chain recombines TRBV12-3 or TRBV12-4 with TRBJ2-3, with a possible D match to TRBD2 (6 bases). Between the trimmed V and J ends, which lost 6 bases and 1 base, there was a span of 14 bases. The CDR3 consists of 15 residues. CDR3 region: CASRGASDRTDTQYF. In nucleotides, the CDR3 is TGTGCCAGCAGGGGAGCTAGCGACCGCACAGATACGCAGTATTTT.